This record looks at one T cell receptor beta chain sequence and its context. As yet, its antigen is unknown. When sampled, the donors appeared nominally healthy, though they likely had unrecorded immune exposures. The entry originates in a study of cytomegalovirus exposure and HLA in healthy donors. Study-level findings and limits: Further analysis was carried out later, and it showed several of the most significant clusters appearing linked to common viral pathogens. V- and J-gene trimming in TCR beta was tied to a missense DCLRE1C variant by an analysis performed later.

CDR3 size: 14 residues. V shed 5 bases and J shed 3 bases, with 11 bases lying between them. Germline CDR1 and CDR2: SGHVS and FNYEAQ. 13 Jbeta primers and 60 Vbeta primers were used for the PCR. TCRdb keeps only in-frame clones here, not all; method: immunoSEQ multiplex PCR. The table shows approximately 140,000 clones, with roughly 74% occurring only once. The chain joins TRBV7-6 to TRBJ1-5; tentatively, D is TRBD1 (5 bases). This receptor was taken from a woman aged 35 to 49 in good health and CMV-seropositive. Sequencing was carried out using PBMCs. The CDR3 DNA is TGTGCCAGCAGCGCTGACAGCCACAATCAGCCCCAGCATTTT. This gives the protein CASSADSHNQPQHF.